Presented here are 30 T cell receptor beta chains from one specimen sequenced in a study of cytomegalovirus exposure and HLA in healthy donors. It was with 60 Vbeta and 13 Jbeta primers that the PCR ran. This table comes from immunoSEQ multiplex PCR, and its TCRdb copy is limited to in-frame clones, with some not included. The sample records some 130,000 clones, over 70% being singletons. Sequencing was carried out using PBMCs. These receptors were collected from a young man in good health and CMV-seronegative.

The chain is built from TRBV11-2 and TRBJ2-5; maybe TRBD2 (5 bases). V lost 5 bases and J lost 7, with 14 bases in between. Germline CDR1 and CDR2: SGHAT and FQNNGV. The CDR3 runs 13 residues. CDR3 coding DNA: TGTGCCAGCAGCCCGGCATATGCGGGGACCCAGTACTTC. Amino acids: CASSPAYAGTQYF.

CDR3: CASSLQGIREQFF. The DNA for the CDR3 is TGTGCCAGCAGCTTACAGGGTATAAGGGAGCAGTTCTTC. The chain couples TRBV5-8 to TRBJ2-1; D perhaps matches TRBD1 (6 bases). This CDR3 has 13 amino acids. From germline, CDR1 is SGHTS and CDR2 YDEGEE. Trimming took 2 bases from V and 10 from J, leaving 13 bases between them. Filled out from reference TRBV5-8 and TRBJ2-1, the complete variable domain reads EAGVTQSPTHLIKTRGQQATLRCSPISGHTSVYWYQQALGLGLQFLLWYDEGEERNRGNFPPRFSGRQFPNYSSELNVNALELEDSALYLCASSLQGIREQFFGPGTRLTVL.

This clone was seen a single time. The chain recombines TRBV5-6 with TRBJ2-5; 7 bases fit TRBD1. Germline assignment: CDR1 SGHDT and CDR2 YYEEEE. With 0 bases clipped from V and 5 bases from J, the junction kept 7 bases outside the gene matches. The CDR3 loop spans 15 amino acids. The CDR3 loop reads CASSLVGGVGETQYF. In nucleotides, the CDR3 is TGTGCCAGCAGCTTGGTAGGGGGCGTGGGGGAGACCCAGTACTTC. The whole variable domain, filled in from reference TRBV5-6 and TRBJ2-5, reads DAGVTQSPTHLIKTRGQQVTLRCSPKSGHDTVSWYQQALGQGPQFIFQYYEEEERQRGNFPDRFSGHQFPNYSSELNVNALLLGDSALYLCASSLVGGVGETQYFGPGTRLLVL.

The chain links TRBV10-3 to TRBJ2-3, with D possibly TRBD2 on 5 matching bases. From germline, CDR1 is ENHRY and CDR2 SYGVKD. V was shortened by 6 bases and J by 0 bases, with 13 bases between the two germline ends. The CDR3 extends over 15 amino acids. The CDR3: CAIRVSGASTDTQYF. CDR3 in DNA: TGTGCCATCAGGGTGAGCGGAGCTAGCACAGATACGCAGTATTTT.

This clone was seen a single time. For the CDR3, the DNA is TGTGCCAGCAGCGCGTCTAGCGGGAGCTACGAGCAGTACTTC. Translation gives CASSASSGSYEQYF. The chain couples TRBV7-6 to TRBJ2-7; 10 bases agree with TRBD2. The CDR3 is 14 amino acids. Germline trimming cut 5 bases from V and 3 bases from J; bases unmatched to any gene: 4. Germline V gene sequence: CDR1 SGHVS, CDR2 FNYEAQ.

J is TRBJ2-5 and V is TRBV7-9; D is perhaps TRBD1 (6 bases). TRBJ2-7 explains the end of the DNA better; the J call may be wrong. This CDR3 is built from 14 residues. Germline V gives CDR1 SEHNR, CDR2 FQNEAQ (reference sequence). This CDR3 is CASSLAGQSYEQYF. CDR3 nucleotide sequence: TGTGCCAGCAGTTTGGCCGGACAGTCCTACGAGCAGTACTTC.

The chain recombines TRBV28 with TRBJ1-2; the D is unclear. There are 12 residues in the CDR3. In germline, CDR1 is MDHEN, CDR2 SYDVKM. The V and J ends lost 7 bases and 8 bases respectively, with 14 bases between them. CDR3 coding DNA: TGTGCCAGCACGAGAGGGCTCGGGGGCTACACCTTC. Residues: CASTRGLGGYTF.

The chain couples TRBV30 to TRBJ2-7; 16 bases agree with TRBD2. V lost 1 base to trimming and J lost 13 bases; unmatched junction nucleotides: 7. CDR1 and CDR2 (germline): GTSNPN, SVGIG (reference sequence). This CDR3 has 14 amino acids. The CDR3 DNA reads as TGTGCCTGGAGTGAGGGACTAGCGGGAGGGCCTTGCTACTTC. Residues: CAWSEGLAGGPCYF.

The CDR3 DNA is TGTGCCAGCAGCTTCGACAGGGAGTGGTTGACTGAAGCTTTCTTT. It yields the protein CASSFDREWLTEAFF. The chain joins TRBV5-6 to TRBJ1-1; TRBD1 agrees at 7 bases. V trimming: 2 bases; J trimming: 5 bases; junction bases outside the gene matches: 9. Germline-derived CDR1 and CDR2 are SGHDT and YYEEEE. The CDR3 totals 15 residues.

The CDR3 DNA follows: TGTGCCAGCAGCCGTCGACAGGGGTATCAGCCCCAGCATTTT. Its translation is CASSRRQGYQPQHF. The chain employs TRBV9 and TRBJ1-5; 8 nucleotides agree with TRBD1. Germline CDR1 is SGDLS and CDR2 is YYNGEE. Trimming cost V 4 bases and J 5 bases; bases outside gene matches: 5. The CDR3 runs 14 residues.

V and J are TRBV5-4 and TRBJ2-7; TRBD1 aligns across 7 bases. CDR1 and CDR2 (germline): SGHNT, YYREEE (reference sequence). V shed 0 bases, J shed 5 bases, and the junction held 8 bases outside the gene matches. This CDR3 has 15 residues. The CDR3 loop reads CASSLEGGIVHEQYF. In DNA, the CDR3 is TGTGCCAGCAGCTTGGAAGGGGGCATCGTCCACGAGCAGTACTTC.

The genes are TRBV11-1 and TRBJ2-5; TRBD2 matches 11 bases. V shed 6 bases, J shed 4 bases, and the junction held 7 bases outside the gene matches. The CDR3 spans 15 residues. From germline, CDR1 is SGHAT and CDR2 FQDESV (reference sequence). The CDR3 bases are TGTGCCAGCAGTTATAGACTAGCGGGACTAGAGACCCAGTACTTC. This sequence encodes CASSYRLAGLETQYF.

This chain links TRBV6-1 with TRBJ2-1; 7 bases are a match to TRBD1. The CDR3 totals 15 residues. V shed 6 bases and J 7 bases; nucleotides not matched to a gene: 12. Germline V gives CDR1 MNHNS, CDR2 SASEGT. The CDR3 is CASRPDRDGKNEQFF. The CDR3 DNA reads as TGTGCCAGCAGACCCGACAGGGACGGCAAGAATGAGCAGTTCTTC.

This clone was detected only a few times. V is TRBV6-5 and J is TRBJ2-5; possibly TRBD1 for D (6 bases). The ends were cut back, 0 bases at V and 3 bases at J, with 11 bases in the middle. Germline CDR1 reads MNHEY; CDR2 reads SVGAGI. CDR3 length: 15 residues. This CDR3 reads CASSYSGDKKETQYF. The DNA of the CDR3 is TGTGCCAGCAGTTACTCAGGGGACAAAAAAGAGACCCAGTACTTC.

This clone has just one count. The chain couples TRBV6-7 to TRBJ1-4; TRBD1 might be the D (6 bases). TRBV6-7 is designated an ORF whose function remains uncertain. Trimming shortened V by 4 bases and J by 11 bases, and 17 bases separated the two germline ends. CDR3 length equals 14 residues. The CDR3 bases are TGTGCCAGCAGTTCGACAGGAGCACCGCGGAAACTGTTTTTT. It specifies CASSSTGAPRKLFF.

V and J are TRBV7-6 and TRBJ1-2, with D unresolved. The V gene lost 1 base and the J gene lost 4 bases, with 13 bases spanning the gap. CDR1 is SGHVS, CDR2 FNYEAQ, per germline. This CDR3 is built from 15 residues. This chain's CDR3 is CASSLGSGGFYGYTF. The CDR3 DNA is TGTGCCAGCAGCTTAGGGTCCGGAGGGTTCTATGGCTACACCTTC. The full variable domain, rest sourced from reference TRBV7-6 and TRBJ1-2, is GAGVSQSPRYKVTKRGQDVALRCDPISGHVSLYWYRQALGQGPEFLTYFNYEAQQDKSGLPNDRFSAERPEGSISTLTIQRTEQRDSAMYRCASSLGSGGFYGYTFGSGTRLTVV.

The chain has TRBV21-1 and TRBJ1-1; the table's D call, TRBD1, was not checked against the DNA. TRBV21-1 corresponds to a pseudogene. This CDR3 is 16 amino acids long. The CDR3: CASTPSAGGVTTEAFF. The CDR3, as DNA: TGTGCCAGCACCCCGTCCGCAGGGGGCGTTACCACTGAAGCTTTCTTT.

This clone was recorded a few times. CDR3 in amino acids: CASSLEGVRYTDTQYF. CDR3 nucleotide sequence: TGCGCCAGCAGCTTGGAGGGGGTCAGATACACAGATACGCAGTATTTT. The genes are TRBV5-1 and TRBJ2-3; D perhaps matches TRBD1 (6 bases). Trimming shortened V by 0 bases and J by 2 bases, and 13 bases separated the two germline ends. The germline V gene has CDR1 SGHRS and CDR2 YFSETQ. The CDR3 is made up of 16 amino acids.

The chain links TRBV7-2 to TRBJ1-5, with D possibly matching TRBD1 (6 bases). The ends were cut back, 2 bases at V and 0 bases at J, with 14 bases in the middle. CDR3 length: 17 amino acids. In germline, CDR1 is SGHTA, CDR2 FQGNSA. The DNA of the CDR3 is TGTGCCAGCAGCTTAATTGGGGGCCGATATAGCAATCAGCCCCAGCATTTT. This sequence encodes CASSLIGGRYSNQPQHF.

J is TRBJ1-1 and V is TRBV27; 8 nucleotides align to TRBD1. The V gene end was trimmed by 3 bases and the J gene end by 3 bases; junction bases not matched to a gene: 15. Germline V lookup: CDR1 MNHEY, CDR2 SMNVEV (reference sequence). This CDR3 spans 18 amino acids. In DNA form, the CDR3 reads TGTGCCAGCAGTTTCGCGCTTGGACAGGGCAGATTGGACACTGAAGCTTTCTTT. This codes for CASSFALGQGRLDTEAFF.

This clone turned up a few times. CDR3 in DNA: TGTGCCAGCAGAAGGACAGACCCCTACGAGCAGTACTTC. It specifies CASRRTDPYEQYF. The V gene is TRBV6-1, the J gene TRBJ2-7; TRBD1 is a possible D gene (6 bases). Germline CDR1 reads MNHNS; CDR2 reads SASEGT. The CDR3 spans 13 residues. The ends were cut back, 6 bases at V and 2 bases at J, with 11 bases in the middle.

This clone was counted a single time. This sequence joins TRBV4-1 and TRBJ2-7, with D uncertain. Germline values: CDR1 MGHRA, CDR2 YSYEKL. V was cut by 0 bases and J by 7 bases, with 10 bases left in between. The CDR3 covers 13 residues. The CDR3 sequence: CASSQDLQPEQYF. The CDR3 bases are TGCGCCAGCAGCCAAGATCTACAGCCTGAGCAGTACTTC.

The rearrangement uses TRBV29-1 and TRBJ1-1, with D possibly TRBD1 on 5 matching bases. The CDR3 length is 14 residues. CDR1 SQVTM and CDR2 ANQGSEA come from the germline V gene. V lost 4 bases and J lost 0, with 12 bases in between. CDR3 coding DNA: TGCAGCGTTGGACAGTTTGGCATGAACACTGAAGCTTTCTTT. Amino acid sequence: CSVGQFGMNTEAFF.

The chain joins TRBV5-4 to TRBJ2-3, with 12 bases aligning to TRBD2. The length of the CDR3 is 17 residues. The germline CDR1 and CDR2 sequences are SGHNT and YYREEE (reference sequence). J lost 1 base, V lost 1 base, and 4 bases had no gene match. The DNA of the CDR3 is TGTGCCAGCAGCTTGCTAGCGGGAGGGCCGGGCACAGATACGCAGTATTTT. Amino acid sequence: CASSLLAGGPGTDTQYF.

Notes on this clone: The junction departs from germline at one end; a sequencing error may be responsible. The chain uses TRBV7-9 and TRBJ1-2; TRBD1 matches 11 bases. Germline assignment: CDR1 SEHNR and CDR2 FQNEAQ (reference sequence). This CDR3 is 15 amino acids long. This CDR3 reads CSSSGQGASNYGYTF. In DNA form, the CDR3 reads TGTTCCAGCAGTGGACAGGGGGCGTCTAACTATGGCTACACCTTC.

The V call is TRBV28, the J call TRBJ2-5; the match to TRBD2 covers 11 bases. The last part of the DNA fits TRBJ2-7 better; the J call may be wrong. The CDR3 is made up of 14 amino acids. The V gene's germline CDR1 is MDHEN and CDR2 SYDVKM. The CDR3 coding sequence is TGTGCCAGCAGTCCCGGGACTAGCGGCTACGAGCAGTACTTC. Its protein is CASSPGTSGYEQYF.

The chain combines TRBV6-1 with TRBJ2-2; no firm D call. Germline V gene lookup returns CDR1 MNHNS and CDR2 SASEGT. Deletions cut 7 bases from V and 5 bases from J, with 17 bases between. The CDR3 consists of 15 residues. The CDR3 sequence is CASIRGLPSTGELFF. CDR3 in DNA: TGTGCCAGCATTCGTGGGCTACCATCTACCGGGGAGCTGTTTTTT.

A word on this clone: Other DNA sequences within the sample encode an identical CDR3. This chain uses TRBV7-2 with TRBJ2-1, with 13 bases identical to TRBD2. There are 14 residues in the CDR3. The J segment lost 10 bases and the V segment lost 2 bases, leaving 2 bases of the junction unmatched. Germline V CDR1 and CDR2: SGHTA, FQGNSA. The chain's CDR3 is CASSLRLAGGEQFF. Here the CDR3 DNA reads TGTGCCAGCAGCTTACGACTAGCGGGAGGAGAGCAGTTCTTC.

The gene calls are TRBV11-2 and TRBJ1-1; D not resolved. Germline V gives CDR1 SGHAT, CDR2 FQNNGV. Trimming removed 2 bases from V and 1 base from J, with 5 bases in between. CDR3 length equals 13 residues. The CDR3 nucleotides are TGTGCCAGCAGCTTAAGAGAGAACACTGAAGCTTTCTTT. The encoded protein is CASSLRENTEAFF.

The V and J genes are TRBV9 and TRBJ2-1, with TRBD2 matching over 10 bases. Germline CDR1 SGDLS, CDR2 YYNGEE. The CDR3 length is 14 residues. The junction had 7 bases not matched to a gene; V was cut back by 6 bases and J by 7 bases. The CDR3 region has the DNA TGTGCCAGCACCCCAGCGGGAGGGCATAATGAGCAGTTCTTC. Residues: CASTPAGGHNEQFF.